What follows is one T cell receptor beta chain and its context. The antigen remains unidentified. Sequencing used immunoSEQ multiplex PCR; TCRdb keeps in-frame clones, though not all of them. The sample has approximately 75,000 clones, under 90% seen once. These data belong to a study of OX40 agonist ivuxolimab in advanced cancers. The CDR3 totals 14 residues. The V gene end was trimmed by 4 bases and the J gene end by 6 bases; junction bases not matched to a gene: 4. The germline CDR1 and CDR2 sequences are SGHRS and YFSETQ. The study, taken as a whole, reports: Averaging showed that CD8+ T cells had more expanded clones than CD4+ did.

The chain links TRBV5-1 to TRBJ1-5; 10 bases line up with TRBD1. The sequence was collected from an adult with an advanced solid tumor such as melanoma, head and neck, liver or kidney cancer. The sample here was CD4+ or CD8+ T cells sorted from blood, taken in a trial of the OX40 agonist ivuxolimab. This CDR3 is CASSPGTGVQPQHF. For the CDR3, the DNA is TGCGCCAGCAGCCCCGGGACAGGGGTTCAGCCCCAGCATTTT.